Below are 19 T cell receptor beta chains sequenced from a single sample in a study of blood T cell repertoires in COVID-19. Generated by immunoSEQ multiplex PCR, the TCRdb table keeps only in-frame clones and is missing some. The sample lists 150,000 to 200,000 clones, about 80% occurring once. The material sequenced was peripheral blood. These receptors came from a woman aged 45 to 65 with active or convalescent COVID-19.

V gene TRBV5-8 combines with J gene TRBJ2-7; the D is unclear. This CDR3 region has 13 residues. V dropped 5 bases and J dropped 6 bases, with 15 bases sitting between them. Germline CDR1 reads SGHTS; CDR2 reads YDEGEE. The CDR3 DNA follows: TGTGCCAGCAGTTACCGAACCGAGTCCGAGCAGTACTTC. Translated: CASSYRTESEQYF.

The chain combines TRBV27 with TRBJ2-5, with 12 bases matching TRBD2. J gave up 2 bases and V 6 bases, and 4 bases lay outside the gene matches. CDR3 length equals 15 residues. Germline loops: CDR1 MNHEY, CDR2 SMNVEV (reference sequence). CDR3 DNA: TGTGCCAGCAGCAGACTAGCGGGGGCACAAGAGACCCAGTACTTC. It encodes CASSRLAGAQETQYF.

Of note for this clone: The sample contains more than one DNA sequence encoding this CDR3. This chain joins TRBV27 and TRBJ1-2; D unclear. V was cut by 5 bases and J by 4 bases, with 5 bases left in between. This CDR3 spans 11 amino acids. Per germline, CDR1 MNHEY and CDR2 SMNVEV (reference sequence). The CDR3 DNA sequence: TGTGCCAGCAGTCGAGGCTATGGCTACACCTTC. Protein sequence: CASSRGYGYTF.

In the case of this clone: Other DNA variants within this sample encode the same CDR3. The chain employs TRBV4-1 and TRBJ1-2; tentatively, D is TRBD1 (5 bases). Germline CDR1 MGHRA, CDR2 YSYEKL. The CDR3 consists of 13 residues. V gave up 0 bases and J gave up 5 bases, with 7 bases separating them. CDR3 in DNA: TGCGCCAGCAGCCAAGAAGGGACTTATGGCTACACCTTC. It is translated as CASSQEGTYGYTF.

The gene calls are TRBV5-1 and TRBJ1-6, with TRBD1 identical over 9 bases. Germline V lookup: CDR1 SGHRS, CDR2 YFSETQ. The CDR3 has 16 residues. The V and J ends lost 4 bases and 8 bases, in that order; junction bases with no gene match: 10. In nucleotides, the CDR3 is TGCGCCAGCAGCAAAGACCTGGGACAGGGTCATTCACCCCTCCACTTT. It is translated as CASSKDLGQGHSPLHF.

This clone has a single count. The chain has TRBV2 and TRBJ2-1, with 8 bases matching TRBD2. V dropped 4 bases and J dropped 4; count of bases not matched to a gene: 6. There are 15 residues in the CDR3. The germline V gene encodes CDR1 SNHLY and CDR2 FYNNEI. This chain's CDR3 is CASSGGSGGYNEQFF. The CDR3 region has the DNA TGTGCCAGCAGTGGGGGGTCGGGAGGGTACAATGAGCAGTTCTTC.

The chain uses TRBV13 and TRBJ2-6; D might be TRBD1 (5 bases). Germline V lookup: CDR1 PRHDT, CDR2 FYEKMQ (reference sequence). The CDR3 extends over 15 amino acids. Trimming took off 4 bases at V and 4 bases at J, with 11 bases between the two ends. The CDR3 sequence: CASSYGRVGANVLTF. As DNA, the CDR3 is TGTGCCAGCAGCTACGGCAGGGTCGGGGCCAACGTCCTGACTTTC.

This chain uses TRBV29-1 with TRBJ2-2, with 7 nucleotides matching TRBD2. Germline values: CDR1 SQVTM, CDR2 ANQGSEA. The V segment lost 7 bases and the J segment 5 bases; nucleotides outside the gene matches: 7. This CDR3 region has 13 residues. Here the CDR3 reads CSGRVGGTGELFF. CDR3 DNA sequence: TGCAGCGGACGTGTGGGAGGGACCGGGGAGCTGTTTTTT.

The J gene is TRBJ1-6, the V gene TRBV3-1 (or the pseudogene TRBV3-2); D is unclear. The CDR3 extends over 16 amino acids. V shed 1 base and J shed 0 bases, with 7 bases lying between them. Germline loops: CDR1 LGHDT, CDR2 YNNKEL (reference sequence). CDR3: CASSQGGNSYNSPLHF. CDR3 nucleotides: TGTGCCAGCAGCCAAGGAGGGAACTCCTATAATTCACCCCTCCACTTT.

The chain joins TRBV6-5 to TRBJ1-4; D is perhaps TRBD1 (5 bases). Trimming shortened V by 10 bases and J by 7 bases, and 19 bases separated the two germline ends. CDR3 size: 14 residues. Germline V lookup: CDR1 MNHEY, CDR2 SVGAGI. The CDR3 nucleotides read TGTGCCACTTCTACAAGGGACTCTGGTGAAAAACTGTTTTTT. Its protein product is CATSTRDSGEKLFF.

The chain joins TRBV6-6 to TRBJ2-1; D is undetermined. CDR1 and CDR2 (germline): MNHNY, SVGAGI (reference sequence). CDR3 length: 13 residues. Deletions cut 7 bases from V and 2 bases from J, with 9 bases between. The CDR3 DNA reads as TGTGCCAGCAATCCCCGAGCCTACAATGAGCAGTTCTTC. This gives the protein CASNPRAYNEQFF.

This CDR3 is CASSRDEGGRRYF. The DNA for the CDR3 is TGTGCCAGCAGCCGCGACGAGGGAGGGAGGAGGTACTTC. This rearrangement joins TRBV7-9 to TRBJ2-4, with 7 bases aligning to TRBD2. Trimming took 5 bases from V and 15 from J; bases not matched to a gene: 13. The CDR3 consists of 13 residues. The germline gives CDR1 SEHNR, CDR2 FQNEAQ (reference sequence).

Only a few counts were recorded for this clone. The chain employs TRBV18 and TRBJ1-3, with TRBD1 identical over 7 bases. The CDR3 covers 15 residues. Germline CDR1 and CDR2: KGHSH and LQKENI. V lost 5 bases and J lost 3; bases outside the gene matches: 7. The CDR3 DNA follows: TGTGCCAGCTCAGACAGGGCCTCGTATGGAAACACCATATATTTT. Translating it yields CASSDRASYGNTIYF.

The chain couples TRBV30 to TRBJ1-2; D might be TRBD1 (5 bases). CDR3 length: 13 residues. Trimming removed 4 bases from V and 4 bases from J, with 13 bases in between. CDR1 GTSNPN and CDR2 SVGIG come from the germline V gene (reference sequence). Here the CDR3 reads CAWKPGWSYGYTF. Here the CDR3 DNA reads TGTGCCTGGAAGCCAGGGTGGAGCTATGGCTACACCTTC.

This clone was counted once. This chain joins TRBV6-6 and TRBJ1-1; a possible D gene is TRBD1 (6 bases). The CDR3 runs to 13 residues. The V end lost 5 bases, the J end lost 2 bases, and 9 bases lay between the germline ends. Germline CDR1 MNHNY, CDR2 SVGAGI (reference sequence). The CDR3 sequence: CASSIGGNTEAFF. CDR3 DNA sequence: TGTGCCAGCAGTATAGGGGGTAACACTGAAGCTTTCTTT.

The rearrangement uses TRBV19 and TRBJ1-6, with a possible D match to TRBD1 (5 bases). V lost 3 bases to trimming and J lost 5 bases, with 11 bases between them. Germline V CDR1 and CDR2: LNHDA, SQIVND (reference sequence). This CDR3 comprises 15 residues. The CDR3: CASSISGDDNSPLHF. CDR3 coding DNA: TGTGCCAGTAGTATTTCGGGGGACGATAATTCACCCCTCCACTTT.

This clone counts as medium-sized. This chain links TRBV5-1 with TRBJ1-2; TRBD1 matches 9 bases. The CDR3 is 15 residues long. The ends lost 1 base at V and 8 bases at J; junction bases unmatched: 9. The germline V gene encodes CDR1 SGHRS and CDR2 YFSETQ. CDR3 bases: TGCGCCAGCAGCTTGAATACAGGGGGCGCTGGGGGCTACACCTTC. The encoded protein is CASSLNTGGAGGYTF.

The gene calls are TRBV2 and TRBJ2-1, with 8 positions matching TRBD2. The ends lost 5 bases at V and 8 bases at J; junction bases unmatched: 14. Germline V lookup: CDR1 SNHLY, CDR2 FYNNEI. This CDR3 is 16 amino acids long. The CDR3: CASSRVRLAGVDEQFF. The CDR3, as DNA: TGTGCCAGCAGTAGAGTACGGCTAGCGGGTGTGGATGAGCAGTTCTTC.

The rearrangement uses TRBV28 and TRBJ1-4; 7 positions match TRBD1. The ends lost 1 base at V and 8 bases at J; junction bases unmatched: 7. The CDR3 extends over 15 amino acids. From germline, CDR1 is MDHEN and CDR2 SYDVKM. DNA of the CDR3: TGTGCCAGCAGTTTATTGAAGGGGGCGAGAGAAAAACTGTTTTTT. This gives the protein CASSLLKGAREKLFF.